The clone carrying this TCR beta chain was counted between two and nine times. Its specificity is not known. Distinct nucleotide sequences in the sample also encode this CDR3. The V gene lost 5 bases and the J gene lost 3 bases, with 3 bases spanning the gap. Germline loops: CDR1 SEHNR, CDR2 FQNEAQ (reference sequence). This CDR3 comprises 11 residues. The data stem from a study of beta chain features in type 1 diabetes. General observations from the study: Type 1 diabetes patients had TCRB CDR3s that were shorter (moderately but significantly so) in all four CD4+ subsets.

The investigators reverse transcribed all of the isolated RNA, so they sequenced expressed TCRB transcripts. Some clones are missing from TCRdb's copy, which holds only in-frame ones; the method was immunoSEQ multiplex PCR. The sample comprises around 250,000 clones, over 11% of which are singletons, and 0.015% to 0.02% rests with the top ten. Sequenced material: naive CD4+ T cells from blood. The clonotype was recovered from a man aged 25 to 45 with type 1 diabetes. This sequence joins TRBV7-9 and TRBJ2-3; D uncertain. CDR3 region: CASSPTDTQYF. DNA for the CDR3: TGTGCCAGCAGCCCTACAGATACGCAGTATTTT.